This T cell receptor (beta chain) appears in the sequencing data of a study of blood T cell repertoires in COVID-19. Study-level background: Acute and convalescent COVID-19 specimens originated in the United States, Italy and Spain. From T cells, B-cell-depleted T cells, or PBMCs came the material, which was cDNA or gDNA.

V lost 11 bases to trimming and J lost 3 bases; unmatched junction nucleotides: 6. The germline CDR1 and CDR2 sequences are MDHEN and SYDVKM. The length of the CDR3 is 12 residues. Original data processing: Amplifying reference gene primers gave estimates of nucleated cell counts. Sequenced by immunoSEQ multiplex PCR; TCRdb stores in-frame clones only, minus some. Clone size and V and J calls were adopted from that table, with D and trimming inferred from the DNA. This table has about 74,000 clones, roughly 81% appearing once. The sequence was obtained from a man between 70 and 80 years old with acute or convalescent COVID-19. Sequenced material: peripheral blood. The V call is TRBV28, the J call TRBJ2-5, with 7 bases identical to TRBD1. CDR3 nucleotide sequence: TGTGCCGCCGTAGGGGGCAAAGAGACCCAGTACTTC. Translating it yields CAAVGGKETQYF.